A single sample is the source of the 17 T cell receptor beta chains below, sequenced in a study of T-cell reconstitution after alpha-beta-depleted transplantation in children. Unique molecular identifiers featured in how the TCRbeta library was prepared. Via MiXCR, TCRdb re-called the PCR reads, giving one row per CDR3 protein. The table shows hundreds of thousands of distinct CDR3 sequences, with about an eighth occurring only once. This material consisted of PBMCs, taken from the stem cell graft. The receptors were gathered from a human donor who donated a stem cell graft to a child with Fanconi anemia.

V gene TRBV7-2 combines with J gene TRBJ2-7, with D uncertain. The CDR3 is made up of 14 amino acids. V gave up 1 base and J gave up 5 bases, with 12 bases separating them. Germline lookup yields CDR1 SGHTA and CDR2 FQGNSA. CDR3 coding DNA: TGTGCCAGCAGCTTAGAGGTCGGTTACCACGAGCAGTACTTC. As protein: CASSLEVGYHEQYF.

This clonotype has just a few counts. The rearrangement links TRBV6-1 to TRBJ2-3, with 7 bases matching TRBD2. V lost 7 bases to trimming and J lost 3 bases; unmatched junction nucleotides: 10. Germline V gene sequence: CDR1 MNHNS, CDR2 SASEGT. The CDR3 covers 15 residues. The CDR3 protein is CASKGATGGTDTQYF. CDR3 nucleotide sequence: TGTGCCAGCAAAGGGGCGACGGGGGGAACAGATACGCAGTATTTT.

This clonotype was found a few times. V usage is TRBV5-1 and J usage is TRBJ2-7, with D perhaps assigned TRBD1 or TRBD2 (6 bases each). CDR1 SGHRS and CDR2 YFSETQ come from the germline V gene. The CDR3 loop spans 16 amino acids. V was clipped by 2 bases and J by 3 bases, with 18 bases between them. For the CDR3, the DNA is TGCGCCAGCAGCTTCATATCGACAGGAGGGCTCTACGAGCAGTACTTC. It codes for CASSFISTGGLYEQYF.

Points on this clonotype: This clone may be a read error of a much larger clone one base away. The chain couples TRBV20-1 to TRBJ1-4, with D uncertain. Germline assignment: CDR1 DFQATT and CDR2 SNEGSKA (reference sequence). CDR3 length: 13 residues. V gave up 0 bases and J gave up 3 bases, with 5 bases separating them. The CDR3 spells CSARDTSNEKLFF. CDR3 coding DNA: TGCAGTGCTAGAGATACATCTAATGAAAAACTGTTTTTT.

The chain links TRBV5-4 to TRBJ2-5; D ambiguous. V was clipped by 7 bases and J by 0 bases, with 16 bases between them. The length of the CDR3 is 15 residues. The germline V gene encodes CDR1 SGHNT and CDR2 YYREEE (reference sequence). CDR3 protein: CASRPWLKYQETQYF. CDR3 DNA: TGTGCCAGCCGCCCTTGGCTCAAGTACCAAGAGACCCAGTACTTC.

This clonotype was counted many times. The CDR3 is CASSPTGRYEQYV. CDR3 in DNA: TGTGCCAGCAGTCCGACAGGGCGCTACGAGCAGTACGTC. The V gene is TRBV27, the J gene TRBJ2-7; 7 nucleotides agree with TRBD1. The CDR3 is 13 amino acids. The V gene's germline CDR1 is MNHEY and CDR2 SMNVEV (reference sequence). V shed 5 bases and J 3 bases; nucleotides not matched to a gene: 4.

This clonotype was seen a handful of times. The gene calls are TRBV9 and TRBJ2-7; D not resolved. V lost 0 bases to trimming and J lost 7 bases, with 20 bases between them. Germline V gene lookup returns CDR1 SGDLS and CDR2 YYNGEE. This CDR3 spans 16 amino acids. The CDR3 sequence: CASSVGIDRSSREQYF. The CDR3 DNA reads TGTGCCAGCAGCGTAGGTATTGACCGATCTTCCCGGGAGCAGTACTTC.

The table lists this clonotype with many counts. The chain links TRBV5-4 to TRBJ2-5; 9 bases line up with TRBD2. The CDR3 sequence is 16 residues long. V lost 4 bases to trimming and J lost 2 bases; unmatched junction nucleotides: 9. The germline CDR1 and CDR2 sequences are SGHNT and YYREEE (reference sequence). CDR3 bases: TGTGCCAGCAGCCCCGGGGCGAGCGGGGGGCAAGAGACCCAGTACTTC. Its translation is CASSPGASGGQETQYF.

The chain is built from TRBV7-9 and TRBJ1-3, with D possibly TRBD1 on 6 matching bases. The CDR3 sequence is 16 residues long. From germline, CDR1 is SEHNR and CDR2 FQNEAQ (reference sequence). V lost 5 bases, J lost 4 bases, and 18 bases lay in between. The CDR3, as DNA: TGTGCCAGCAGCCCGCGTGGGGGGGCGCCCGGAAACACCATATATTTT. Amino acid sequence: CASSPRGGAPGNTIYF.

This clonotype came up a few times. The V call is TRBV12-3 or TRBV12-4, the J call TRBJ2-7; TRBD1 matches 10 bases. Trimming removed 3 bases from V and 6 bases from J; junction bases left unmatched: 11. There are 16 residues in the CDR3. As DNA, the CDR3 is TGTGCCAGCAGTTTTACCCCGGGACAGGGGCGGAGCGAGCAGTACTTC. This codes for CASSFTPGQGRSEQYF.

In its sample, this clonotype was seen a few times. The V and J genes are TRBV6-2 or TRBV6-3 and TRBJ2-5; possible D gene TRBD1, 6 bases. CDR3 size: 13 residues. V was trimmed by 8 bases and J by 2 bases, leaving 12 bases between them. Germline V lookup: CDR1 MNHEY, CDR2 SVGEGT. CDR3 residues: CASANGQQETQYF. The CDR3 DNA reads TGTGCCAGCGCGAATGGACAGCAAGAGACCCAGTACTTC.

In its sample, this clonotype was seen many times. The genes are TRBV20-1 and TRBJ1-1, with 9 nucleotides matching TRBD1. CDR3 size: 13 residues. The junction had 7 bases not matched to a gene; V was cut back by 6 bases and J by 5 bases. Looked up from germline, CDR1 is DFQATT and CDR2 is SNEGSKA (reference sequence). CDR3 amino acids: CSARQGGLTEAFF. The DNA for the CDR3 is TGCAGTGCCCGACAGGGGGGGTTGACTGAAGCTTTCTTT.

This clonotype was counted ten times or more. V usage is TRBV25-1 and J usage is TRBJ1-1; TRBD1 aligns across 11 bases. Germline V lookup: CDR1 MGHDK, CDR2 SYGVNS. The CDR3 consists of 13 residues. The V segment lost 7 bases and the J segment 7 bases; nucleotides outside the gene matches: 5. CDR3 in amino acids: CASTDRGLVEAFF. The CDR3 DNA follows: TGTGCCAGCACGGACAGGGGGCTCGTTGAAGCTTTCTTT.

This clonotype has ten or more counts. CDR3 amino acids: CASSIRQAAPYNEQFF. For the CDR3, the DNA is TGTGCCAGCAGCATAAGACAGGCCGCTCCATACAATGAGCAGTTCTTC. The chain recombines TRBV7-9 with TRBJ2-1; TRBD1 is a possible D gene (6 bases). The CDR3 has 16 residues. Germline V gene sequence: CDR1 SEHNR, CDR2 FQNEAQ (reference sequence). Trimming stripped 5 bases from V and 4 bases from J, with 18 bases between.

This clonotype was observed a handful of times. J is TRBJ2-5 and V is TRBV5-1, with TRBD1 identical over 10 bases. The CDR3 contains 14 residues. The V gene's germline CDR1 is SGHRS and CDR2 YFSETQ. Unmatched junction bases numbered 5, after V lost 4 bases and J lost 5 bases. The CDR3 is CASSPTGGRETQYF. Here the CDR3 DNA reads TGCGCCAGCAGCCCGACAGGGGGCCGGGAGACCCAGTACTTC.

This clonotype has only a few counts. V and J are TRBV12-3 or TRBV12-4 and TRBJ2-7; 9 bases are a match to TRBD1. The CDR3 consists of 14 residues. Unmatched junction bases numbered 6, after V lost 6 bases and J lost 3 bases. The CDR3 region is CASSQTGGSYEQYF. In DNA form, the CDR3 reads TGTGCCAGCAGCCAGACAGGGGGGAGCTACGAGCAGTACTTC.

This clonotype was detected ten times or more. The V gene is TRBV7-2, the J gene TRBJ1-1, with D possibly matching TRBD1 (6 bases). The CDR3 length is 14 residues. V lost 4 bases and J lost 4, with 13 bases in between. Germline V gene data show CDR1 as SGHTA and CDR2 as FQGNSA. The CDR3 spells CASSSRGGRTEAFF. CDR3 DNA sequence: TGTGCCAGCAGCTCCCGAGGGGGACGCACTGAAGCTTTCTTT. The full variable domain, its missing parts supplied by reference TRBV7-2 and TRBJ1-1, is GAGVSQSPSNKVTEKGKDVELRCDPISGHTALYWYRQSLGQGLEFLIYFQGNSAPDKSGLPSDRFSAERTGGSVSTLTIQRTQQEDSAVYLCASSSRGGRTEAFFGQGTRLTVV.